This T cell receptor beta chain was profiled in a study of blood T cell repertoires in COVID-19. Study as a whole: COVID-19 samples from acute and convalescent phases originated in the United States, Italy and Spain.

During active infection, Seattle patients enrolled and were then monitored through disease. Germline values: CDR1 SGHVS, CDR2 FNYEAQ. This CDR3 comprises 18 residues. J gave up 3 bases and V 5 bases, and 9 bases lay outside the gene matches. Some clones are missing from TCRdb's copy, which holds only in-frame ones; the method was immunoSEQ multiplex PCR. Here the sample spans some 200,000 clones, less than 95% being singletons. The source of this sequence is a man under 40 with COVID-19, enrolled during active disease. V usage is TRBV7-6 and J usage is TRBJ1-6; 11 nucleotides line up with TRBD1. Sequenced sample: peripheral blood. CDR3 region: CASSLYSGTGGYNSPLHF. The DNA of the CDR3 is TGTGCCAGCAGCCTGTATTCCGGGACAGGGGGCTATAATTCACCCCTCCACTTT.